The 19 T cell receptor beta chains given below trace back to one sample, sequenced in a study of blood T cell repertoires in COVID-19. The protocol was immunoSEQ multiplex PCR, while the TCRdb copy is restricted to in-frame clones and leaves out a portion. Of more than 300,000 clones listed, over 75% are singletons. Material: PBMCs or T cells enriched from blood (not recorded which). The receptors originated from a young woman who had recovered from COVID-19.

Regarding this clone: This sample includes further DNA sequences coding for the same CDR3. The chain carries TRBV18 and TRBJ1-2; D perhaps matches TRBD1 (5 bases). Germline V gene lookup returns CDR1 KGHSH and CDR2 LQKENI. V lost 3 bases and J lost 2, with 7 bases in between. There are 13 residues in the CDR3. CDR3 loop: CASSPTENYGYTF. For the CDR3, the DNA is TGTGCCAGCTCACCGACAGAAAACTATGGCTACACCTTC. Based on the CDR3 plus reference TRBV18 and TRBJ1-2, the full variable domain is NAGVMQNPRHLVRRRGQEARLRCSPMKGHSHVYWYRQLPEEGLKFMVYLQKENIIDESGMPKERFSAEFPKEGPSILRIQQVVRGDSAAYFCASSPTENYGYTFGSGTRLTVV.

With regard to this clone: Germline is not matched at one junction end, which may reflect a read error. The chain has TRBV7-9 and TRBJ2-1, with D possibly being TRBD2 (5 bases). The CDR3 sequence is 16 residues long. Germline CDR1 and CDR2: SEHNR and FQNEAQ (reference sequence). The chain's CDR3 is CASSHAGERRYSEQFF. The CDR3 DNA is TGTGCCAGCAGCCATGCCGGGGAGCGGCGGTACAGTGAGCAGTTCTTC.

As to this clone: This sample also contains other DNA sequences that code for the same CDR3. J is TRBJ2-2 and V is TRBV5-1; possible D gene TRBD2, 5 bases. The CDR3 length is 14 residues. Germline V gene lookup returns CDR1 SGHRS and CDR2 YFSETQ. V gave up 3 bases and J gave up 1 base, with 7 bases separating them. DNA of the CDR3: TGCGCCAGCAGCTCGAGCGGGAACACCGGGGAGCTGTTTTTT. This gives the protein CASSSSGNTGELFF.

The chain employs TRBV29-1 and TRBJ1-1; 10 bases fit TRBD1. Germline V gives CDR1 SQVTM, CDR2 ANQGSEA. This CDR3 spans 12 amino acids. With V trimmed by 6 bases and J by 8 bases, 6 bases remained unmatched. The CDR3 DNA reads TGCAGCGTAAACCGGGACAGGGGAGAAGCTTTCTTT. Amino acids: CSVNRDRGEAFF.

The chain joins TRBV7-2 to TRBJ2-1; TRBD2 matches 12 bases. The germline gives CDR1 SGHTA, CDR2 FQGNSA. V trimming: 3 bases; J trimming: 0 bases; junction bases outside the gene matches: 6. The CDR3 length is 18 residues. In nucleotides, the CDR3 is TGTGCCAGCAGCTTGCTAGCGGGAGGGCGAAGCTCCTACAATGAGCAGTTCTTC. It specifies CASSLLAGGRSSYNEQFF. Together with reference TRBV7-2 and TRBJ2-1, the CDR3 gives the full variable domain: GAGVSQSPSNKVTEKGKDVELRCDPISGHTALYWYRQSLGQGLEFLIYFQGNSAPDKSGLPSDRFSAERTGGSVSTLTIQRTQQEDSAVYLCASSLLAGGRSSYNEQFFGPGTRLTVL.

This clone has only one observation. The genes are TRBV5-1 and TRBJ2-7; 8 bases align to TRBD1. Trimming cost V 0 bases and J 2 bases; bases outside gene matches: 4. Germline V gene data show CDR1 as SGHRS and CDR2 as YFSETQ. The CDR3 runs 15 residues. DNA of the CDR3: TGCGCCAGCAGCTTGGTAGGGACAGGCACCTACGAGCAGTACTTC. Its translation: CASSLVGTGTYEQYF.

This chain joins TRBV10-3 and TRBJ2-1, with 10 bases aligning to TRBD2. Germline CDR1 is ENHRY and CDR2 is SYGVKD. This CDR3 spans 16 amino acids. Trimming took 4 bases from V and 5 from J; bases not matched to a gene: 8. DNA of the CDR3: TGTGCCATCAGTGGGTTTTGGACTAGCGGCAACAATGAGCAGTTCTTC. Translating gives CAISGFWTSGNNEQFF.

The V gene is TRBV5-1, the J gene TRBJ1-6; TRBD1 might be the D (5 bases). CDR3 length equals 16 residues. V dropped 0 bases and J dropped 10 bases, with 17 bases sitting between them. Per germline, CDR1 SGHRS and CDR2 YFSETQ. The CDR3 DNA reads as TGCGCCAGCAGCTTGGCCGTTGGCGATCCAGGGTCACCCCTCCACTTT. Translated, it gives CASSLAVGDPGSPLHF. Combining the CDR3 with reference TRBV5-1 and TRBJ1-6 gives the whole variable domain KAGVTQTPRYLIKTRGQQVTLSCSPISGHRSVSWYQQTPGQGLQFLFEYFSETQRNKGNFPGRFSGRQFSNSRSEMNVSTLELGDSALYLCASSLAVGDPGSPLHFGNGTRLTVT.

The V gene is TRBV3-1 (or the pseudogene TRBV3-2), the J gene TRBJ2-7; D perhaps matches TRBD1 (5 bases). CDR1 and CDR2 from the germline V gene are LGHDT and YNNKEL (reference sequence). The CDR3 is 14 amino acids. With 1 base removed from V and 4 bases from J, the gap between germline ends came to 11 bases. DNA of the CDR3: TGTGCCAGCAGCCAAGGGGCAGGGTCGTACGAGCAGTACTTC. Translation gives CASSQGAGSYEQYF.

This clone was counted between two and nine times. The V gene is TRBV7-9, the J gene TRBJ2-2; the match to TRBD2 covers 10 bases. The CDR3 has 15 residues. V gave up 4 bases and J gave up 5 bases; unmatched junction bases: 4. The germline gives CDR1 SEHNR, CDR2 FQNEAQ (reference sequence). CDR3 in amino acids: CASSSSGSGTGELFF. As DNA, the CDR3 is TGTGCCAGCAGCTCTAGCGGGAGTGGGACCGGGGAGCTGTTTTTT.

The table lists this clone with a count of one. The V and J genes are TRBV6-1 and TRBJ2-7; 9 bases agree with TRBD1. In germline, CDR1 is MNHNS, CDR2 SASEGT. The CDR3 sequence is 15 residues long. The V and J ends lost 3 bases and 6 bases, in that order; junction bases with no gene match: 9. The CDR3 is CASSDGTGIGSEQYF. The CDR3 region has the DNA TGTGCCAGCAGTGACGGGACAGGGATTGGGAGCGAGCAGTACTTC.

The sample holds one count of this clone. The rearrangement uses TRBV28 and TRBJ1-1, with TRBD1 matching 7 bases. Per germline, CDR1 MDHEN and CDR2 SYDVKM. This CDR3 has 13 amino acids. The V and J ends lost 6 bases and 4 bases, in that order; junction bases with no gene match: 5. DNA of the CDR3: TGTGCCAGCAGCGGACAGGATGGCACTGAAGCTTTCTTT. Residues: CASSGQDGTEAFF. Combining the CDR3 with reference TRBV28 and TRBJ1-1 gives the whole variable domain DVKVTQSSRYLVKRTGEKVFLECVQDMDHENMFWYRQDPGLGLRLIYFSYDVKMKEKGDIPEGYSVSREKKERFSLILESASTNQTSMYLCASSGQDGTEAFFGQGTRLTVV.

The V call is TRBV19, the J call TRBJ2-1; 7 bases line up with TRBD2. The CDR3 runs 15 residues. Per the germline V gene, CDR1 is LNHDA and CDR2 is SQIVND (reference sequence). With V trimmed by 10 bases and J by 9 bases, 18 bases remained unmatched. The chain's CDR3 is CATNGEWEGRTEQFF. CDR3 DNA sequence: TGTGCCACTAACGGGGAGTGGGAGGGCCGCACTGAGCAGTTCTTC.

To note about this clone: This sample includes further DNA sequences coding for the same CDR3. This chain links TRBV5-1 with TRBJ1-5; D gene unclear. Trimming cost V 1 base and J 4 bases, with 6 bases left between them. The CDR3 runs to 13 residues. Germline assignment: CDR1 SGHRS and CDR2 YFSETQ. CDR3 coding DNA: TGCGCCAGCAGCTTGAGCGGGAATCAGCCCCAGCATTTT. It is translated as CASSLSGNQPQHF.

The chain employs TRBV4-1 and TRBJ2-2; D not certain. The V and J ends lost 1 base and 7 bases respectively, with 7 bases between them. The CDR3 covers 13 residues. Germline CDR1 reads MGHRA; CDR2 reads YSYEKL. DNA of the CDR3: TGCGCCAGCAGCCAAGCCCCCCACGGGGAGCTGTTTTTT. The encoded protein is CASSQAPHGELFF.

The CDR3 coding sequence is TGTGCCAGCAGCGACGGAGACAGCTCTGGAAACACCATATATTTT. Residues: CASSDGDSSGNTIYF. The chain joins TRBV9 to TRBJ1-3, with D perhaps matching TRBD1 (5 bases). This CDR3 has 15 amino acids. V gave up 3 bases and J gave up 0 bases, with 10 bases separating them. In germline, CDR1 is SGDLS, CDR2 YYNGEE.

The chain links TRBV28 to TRBJ1-1, with a possible D match to TRBD1 (5 bases). Deletions cut 6 bases from V and 0 bases from J, with 8 bases between. Germline CDR1 and CDR2: MDHEN and SYDVKM. The CDR3 length is 13 residues. This chain's CDR3 is CASRPGLNTEAFF. The DNA for the CDR3 is TGTGCCAGCAGGCCAGGGTTGAACACTGAAGCTTTCTTT.

The chain recombines TRBV19 with TRBJ1-2, with a tentative D call TRBD1 (6 bases). The CDR3 sequence is 15 residues long. The germline V gene has CDR1 LNHDA and CDR2 SQIVND (reference sequence). V was clipped by 4 bases and J by 4 bases, with 16 bases between them. DNA for the CDR3: TGTGCCAGTAGTACAAGACAGGCCTTGAGCTATGGCTACACCTTC. Translation gives CASSTRQALSYGYTF.

This rearrangement joins TRBV11-1 to TRBJ1-1; D is uncertain. Germline V gene sequence: CDR1 SGHAT, CDR2 FQDESV (reference sequence). V gave up 6 bases and J gave up 3 bases, with 5 bases separating them. The CDR3 length is 11 residues. In DNA form, the CDR3 reads TGTGCCAGCAGTCGTTACACTGAAGCTTTCTTT. Its protein product is CASSRYTEAFF.